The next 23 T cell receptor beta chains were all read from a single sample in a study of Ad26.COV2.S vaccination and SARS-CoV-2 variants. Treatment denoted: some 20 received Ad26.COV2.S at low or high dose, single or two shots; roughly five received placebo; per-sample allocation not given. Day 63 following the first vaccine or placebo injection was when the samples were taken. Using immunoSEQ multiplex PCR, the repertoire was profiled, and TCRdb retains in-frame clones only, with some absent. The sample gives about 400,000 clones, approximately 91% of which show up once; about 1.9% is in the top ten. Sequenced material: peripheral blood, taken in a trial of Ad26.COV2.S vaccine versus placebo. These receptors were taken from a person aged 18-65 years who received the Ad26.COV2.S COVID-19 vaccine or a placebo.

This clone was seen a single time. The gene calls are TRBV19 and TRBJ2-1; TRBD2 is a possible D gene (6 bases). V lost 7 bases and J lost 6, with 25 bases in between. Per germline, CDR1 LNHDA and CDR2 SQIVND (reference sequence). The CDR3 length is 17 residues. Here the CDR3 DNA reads TGTGCCAGTAAGCCGTGGCAACCCGGGGGAGCTGGCAATGAGCAGTTCTTC. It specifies CASKPWQPGGAGNEQFF.

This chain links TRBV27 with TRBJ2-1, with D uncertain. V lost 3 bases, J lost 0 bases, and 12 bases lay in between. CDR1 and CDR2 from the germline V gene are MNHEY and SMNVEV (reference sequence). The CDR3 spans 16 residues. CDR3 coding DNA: TGTGCCAGCAGTTTGGATTTCTTGAGCTCCTACAATGAGCAGTTCTTC. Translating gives CASSLDFLSSYNEQFF.

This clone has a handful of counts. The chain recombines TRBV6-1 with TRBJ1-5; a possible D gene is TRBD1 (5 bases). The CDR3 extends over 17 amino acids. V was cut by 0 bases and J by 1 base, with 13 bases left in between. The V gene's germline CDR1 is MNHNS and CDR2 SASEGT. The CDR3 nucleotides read TGTGCCAGCAGTGAAGCGCTTACGGGGGGGAGCAATCAGCCCCAGCATTTT. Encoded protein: CASSEALTGGSNQPQHF.

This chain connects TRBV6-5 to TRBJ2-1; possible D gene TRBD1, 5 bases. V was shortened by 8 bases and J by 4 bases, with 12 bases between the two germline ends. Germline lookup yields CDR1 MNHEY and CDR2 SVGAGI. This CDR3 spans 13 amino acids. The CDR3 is CASSITGYNEQFF. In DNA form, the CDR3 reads TGTGCCAGCTCCATCACAGGATACAATGAGCAGTTCTTC.

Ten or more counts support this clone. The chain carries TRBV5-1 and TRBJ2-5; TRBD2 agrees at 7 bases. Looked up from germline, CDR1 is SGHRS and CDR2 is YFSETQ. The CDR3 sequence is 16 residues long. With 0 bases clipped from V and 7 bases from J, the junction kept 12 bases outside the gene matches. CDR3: CASSLGASGPSGTQYF. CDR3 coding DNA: TGCGCCAGCAGCTTGGGAGCTAGCGGACCCTCAGGGACCCAGTACTTC.

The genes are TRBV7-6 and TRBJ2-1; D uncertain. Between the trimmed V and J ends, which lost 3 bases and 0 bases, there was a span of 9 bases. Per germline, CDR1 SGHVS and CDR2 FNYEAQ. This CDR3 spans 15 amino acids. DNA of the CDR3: TGTGCCAGCAGCTTTTCAATAGGCTCCTACAATGAGCAGTTCTTC. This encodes CASSFSIGSYNEQFF.

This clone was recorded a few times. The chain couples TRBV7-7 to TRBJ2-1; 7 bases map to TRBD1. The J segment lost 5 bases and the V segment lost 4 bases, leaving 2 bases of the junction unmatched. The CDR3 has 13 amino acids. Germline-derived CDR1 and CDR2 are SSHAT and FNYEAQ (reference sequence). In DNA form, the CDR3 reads TGTGCCAGCAGCTGGGGACAGAACAATGAGCAGTTCTTC. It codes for CASSWGQNNEQFF. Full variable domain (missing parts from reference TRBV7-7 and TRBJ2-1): GAGVSQSPRYKVTKRGQDVTLRCDPISSHATLYWYQQALGQGPEFLTYFNYEAQPDKSGLPSDRFSAERPEGSISTLTIQRTEQRDSAMYRCASSWGQNNEQFFGPGTRLTVL.

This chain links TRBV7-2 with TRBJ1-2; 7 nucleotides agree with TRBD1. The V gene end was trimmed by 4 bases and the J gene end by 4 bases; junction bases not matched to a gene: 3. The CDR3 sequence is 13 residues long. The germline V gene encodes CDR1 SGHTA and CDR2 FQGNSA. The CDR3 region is CASSSTGAYGYTF. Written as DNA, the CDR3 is TGTGCCAGCAGCTCTACAGGGGCCTATGGCTACACCTTC.

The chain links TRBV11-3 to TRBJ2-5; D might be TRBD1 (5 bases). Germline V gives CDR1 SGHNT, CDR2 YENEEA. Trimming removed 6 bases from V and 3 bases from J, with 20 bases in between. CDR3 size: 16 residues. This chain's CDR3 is CASRTEAHDREETQYF. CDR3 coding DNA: TGTGCCAGCAGGACGGAAGCACACGACAGAGAAGAGACCCAGTACTTC.

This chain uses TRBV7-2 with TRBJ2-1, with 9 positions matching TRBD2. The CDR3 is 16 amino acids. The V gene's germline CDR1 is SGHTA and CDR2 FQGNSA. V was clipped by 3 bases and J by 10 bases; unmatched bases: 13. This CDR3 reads CASSFVPGLAKGEQFF. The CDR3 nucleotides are TGTGCCAGCAGCTTCGTCCCGGGACTAGCTAAGGGGGAGCAGTTCTTC. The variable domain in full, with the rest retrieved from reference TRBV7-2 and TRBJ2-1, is GAGVSQSPSNKVTEKGKDVELRCDPISGHTALYWYRQSLGQGLEFLIYFQGNSAPDKSGLPSDRFSAERTGGSVSTLTIQRTQQEDSAVYLCASSFVPGLAKGEQFFGPGTRLTVL.

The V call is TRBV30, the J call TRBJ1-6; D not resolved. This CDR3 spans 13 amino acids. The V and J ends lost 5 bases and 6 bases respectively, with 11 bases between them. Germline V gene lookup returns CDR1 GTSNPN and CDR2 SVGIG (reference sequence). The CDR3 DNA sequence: TGTGCCTGGGGGAACAGCTTTAATTCACCCCTCCACTTT. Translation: CAWGNSFNSPLHF.

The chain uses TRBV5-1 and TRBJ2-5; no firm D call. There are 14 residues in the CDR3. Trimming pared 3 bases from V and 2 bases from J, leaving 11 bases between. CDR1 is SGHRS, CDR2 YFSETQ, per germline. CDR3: CASSSVPGQETQYF. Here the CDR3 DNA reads TGCGCCAGCAGCTCGGTGCCAGGACAAGAGACCCAGTACTTC. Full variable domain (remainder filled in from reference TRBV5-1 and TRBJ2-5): KAGVTQTPRYLIKTRGQQVTLSCSPISGHRSVSWYQQTPGQGLQFLFEYFSETQRNKGNFPGRFSGRQFSNSRSEMNVSTLELGDSALYLCASSSVPGQETQYFGPGTRLLVL.

CDR3 nucleotides: TGTGCCACCGGACTAGCGGGAGGTGAGCAGTTCTTC. Translation: CATGLAGGEQFF. The chain has TRBV24-1 and TRBJ2-1; 14 bases agree with TRBD2. This CDR3 comprises 12 residues. CDR1 is KGHDR, CDR2 SFDVKD, per germline. V trimming: 9 bases; J trimming: 9 bases; junction bases outside the gene matches: 0.

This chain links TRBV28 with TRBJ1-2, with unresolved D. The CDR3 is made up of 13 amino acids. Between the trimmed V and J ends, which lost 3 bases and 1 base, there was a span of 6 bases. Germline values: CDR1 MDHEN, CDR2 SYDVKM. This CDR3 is CASSFRINYGYTF. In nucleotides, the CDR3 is TGTGCCAGCAGTTTCAGGATTAACTATGGCTACACCTTC.

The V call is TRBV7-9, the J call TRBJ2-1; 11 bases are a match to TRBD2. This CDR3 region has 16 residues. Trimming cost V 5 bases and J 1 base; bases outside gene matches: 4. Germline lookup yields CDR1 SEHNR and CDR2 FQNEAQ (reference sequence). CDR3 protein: CASSRSGGDSYNEQFF. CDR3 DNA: TGTGCCAGCAGCCGTAGCGGGGGGGATTCCTACAATGAGCAGTTCTTC. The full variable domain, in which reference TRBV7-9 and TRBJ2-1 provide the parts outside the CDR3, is DTGVSQNPRHKITKRGQNVTFRCDPISEHNRLYWYRQTLGQGPEFLTYFQNEAQLEKSRLLSDRFSAERPKGSFSTLEIQRTEQGDSAMYLCASSRSGGDSYNEQFFGPGTRLTVL.

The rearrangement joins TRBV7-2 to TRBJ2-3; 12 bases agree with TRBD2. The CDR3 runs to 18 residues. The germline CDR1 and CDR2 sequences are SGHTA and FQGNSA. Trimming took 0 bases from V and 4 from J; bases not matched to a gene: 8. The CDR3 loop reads CASSLAGSLAGGPDTQYF. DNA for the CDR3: TGTGCCAGCAGCTTAGCCGGATCACTAGCGGGAGGACCAGATACGCAGTATTTT.

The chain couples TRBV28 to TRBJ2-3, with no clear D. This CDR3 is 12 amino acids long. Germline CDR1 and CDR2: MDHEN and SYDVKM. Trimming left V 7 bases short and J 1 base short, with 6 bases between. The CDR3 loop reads CASTTGTDTQYF. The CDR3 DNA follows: TGTGCCAGCACTACCGGCACAGATACGCAGTATTTT.

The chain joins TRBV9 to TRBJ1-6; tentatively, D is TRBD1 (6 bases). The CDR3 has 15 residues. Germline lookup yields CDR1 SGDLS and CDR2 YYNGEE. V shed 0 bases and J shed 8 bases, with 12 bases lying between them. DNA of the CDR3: TGTGCCAGCAGCGTAGAGGGCAGGGGAGATTCACCCCTCCACTTT. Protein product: CASSVEGRGDSPLHF.

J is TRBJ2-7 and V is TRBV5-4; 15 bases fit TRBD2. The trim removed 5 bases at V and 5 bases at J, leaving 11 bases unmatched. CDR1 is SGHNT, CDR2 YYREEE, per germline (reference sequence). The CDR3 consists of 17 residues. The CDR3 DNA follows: TGTGCCAGCAGTCAAGGACTAGCGGGAGGGAATTTCGACGAGCAGTACTTC. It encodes CASSQGLAGGNFDEQYF.

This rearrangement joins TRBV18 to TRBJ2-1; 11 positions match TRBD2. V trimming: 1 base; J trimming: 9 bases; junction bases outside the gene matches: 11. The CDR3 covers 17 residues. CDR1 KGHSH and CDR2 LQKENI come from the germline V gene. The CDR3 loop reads CASSPQLAGGPTGEQFF. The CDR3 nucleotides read TGTGCCAGCTCACCACAGCTAGCGGGAGGACCTACGGGTGAGCAGTTCTTC. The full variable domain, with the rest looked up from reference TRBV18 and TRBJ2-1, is NAGVMQNPRHLVRRRGQEARLRCSPMKGHSHVYWYRQLPEEGLKFMVYLQKENIIDESGMPKERFSAEFPKEGPSILRIQQVVRGDSAAYFCASSPQLAGGPTGEQFFGPGTRLTVL.

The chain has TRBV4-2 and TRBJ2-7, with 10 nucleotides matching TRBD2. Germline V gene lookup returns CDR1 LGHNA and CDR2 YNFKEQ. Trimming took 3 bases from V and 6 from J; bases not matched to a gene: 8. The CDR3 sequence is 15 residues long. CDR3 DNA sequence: TGTGCCAGCAGCCAGGGTCTAGCGGGAGTAACCGAGCAGTACTTC. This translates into CASSQGLAGVTEQYF.

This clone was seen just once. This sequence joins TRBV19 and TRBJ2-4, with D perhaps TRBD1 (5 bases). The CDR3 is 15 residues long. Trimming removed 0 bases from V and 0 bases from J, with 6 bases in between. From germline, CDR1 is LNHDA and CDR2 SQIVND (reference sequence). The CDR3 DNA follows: TGTGCCAGTAGTATAGAAGGGGTAGCCAAAAACATTCAGTACTTC. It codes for CASSIEGVAKNIQYF.

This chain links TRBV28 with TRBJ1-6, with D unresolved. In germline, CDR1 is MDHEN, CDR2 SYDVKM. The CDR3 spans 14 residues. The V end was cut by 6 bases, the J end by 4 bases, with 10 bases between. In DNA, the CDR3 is TGTGCCAGCAGCCGTGTATCGTATAATTCACCCCTCCACTTT. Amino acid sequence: CASSRVSYNSPLHF.